The present T cell receptor beta chain was sequenced within a study of blood T cell repertoires in COVID-19. Across the study: Collection of acute and convalescent COVID-19 samples took place in the United States, Italy and Spain. T cells, B-cell-depleted T cells, or PBMCs supplied cDNA or gDNA.

The CDR3 spans 14 residues. The germline V gene has CDR1 LNHDA and CDR2 SQIVND (reference sequence). V gave up 6 bases and J gave up 6 bases; unmatched junction bases: 10. The authors' processing: Counts of nucleated cells, estimated from reference gene primer amplification, were obtained. The table came from immunoSEQ multiplex PCR; TCRdb's copy has only in-frame clones and leaves some out. For V, J and clone size, that table is used; D and trimming come from the DNA. The repertoire holds about 42,000 clones, with about 85% as singletons. The sequencing sample was made of peripheral blood. The chain links TRBV19 to TRBJ1-1; 7 nucleotides agree with TRBD1. The receptor was isolated from a man aged 45 to 65 with active COVID-19. This chain's CDR3 is CASREDREVPEAFF. In nucleotides, the CDR3 is TGTGCCAGTAGAGAAGACAGGGAGGTCCCTGAAGCTTTCTTT.